The clone carrying this T cell receptor (beta chain) was seen at least ten times. Its antigen is as yet unknown. Germline loops: CDR1 SGHTA, CDR2 FQGNSA. The trim removed 5 bases at V and 2 bases at J, leaving 5 bases unmatched. CDR3 length: 14 amino acids. The sample is drawn from a study of T-cell memory formation after mild COVID-19. TCRdb reanalysed the 5' RACE reads using MiXCR and keeps one entry per CDR3 protein. This repertoire shows about 540,000 distinct CDR3 sequences, just over 20% found once; its top ten account for under 15%. The study, taken as a whole, reports: The pre-infection memory compartment contained some responding clones, suggesting cross-reactive memory joined.

V gene TRBV7-2 combines with J gene TRBJ2-7, with 8 bases matching TRBD1. The receptor was derived from an adult woman who had mild COVID-19 (a few samples of this study predate the infection). Cell type and time point are not known. Sequenced: PBMCs or a T cell subset sorted from them (not recorded which). The CDR3 reads CASSLQGGTYEQYF. The CDR3 region has the DNA TGTGCCAGCAGCCTACAGGGGGGAACCTACGAGCAGTACTTC.